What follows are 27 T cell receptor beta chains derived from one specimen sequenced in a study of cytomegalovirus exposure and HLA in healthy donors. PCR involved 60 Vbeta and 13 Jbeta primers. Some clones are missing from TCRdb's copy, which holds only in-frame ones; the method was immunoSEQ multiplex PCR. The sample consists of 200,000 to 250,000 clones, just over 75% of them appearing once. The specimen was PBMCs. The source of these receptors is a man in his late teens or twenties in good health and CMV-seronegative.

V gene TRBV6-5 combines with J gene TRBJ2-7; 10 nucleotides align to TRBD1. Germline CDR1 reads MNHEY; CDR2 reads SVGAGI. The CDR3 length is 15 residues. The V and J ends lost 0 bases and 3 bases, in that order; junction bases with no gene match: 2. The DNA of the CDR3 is TGTGCCAGCAGTTACTCCGGACAGGGGGTCTACGAGCAGTACTTC. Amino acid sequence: CASSYSGQGVYEQYF.

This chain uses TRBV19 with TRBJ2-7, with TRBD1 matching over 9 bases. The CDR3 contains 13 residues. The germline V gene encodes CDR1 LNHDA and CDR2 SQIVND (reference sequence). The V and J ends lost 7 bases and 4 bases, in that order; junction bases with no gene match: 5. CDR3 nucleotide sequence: TGTGCCAGTATGGGGACAGGGTTGTACGAGCAGTACTTC. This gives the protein CASMGTGLYEQYF.

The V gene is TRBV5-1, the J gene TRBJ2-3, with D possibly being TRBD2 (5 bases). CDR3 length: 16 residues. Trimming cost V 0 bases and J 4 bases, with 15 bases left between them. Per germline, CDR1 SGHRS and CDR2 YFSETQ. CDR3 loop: CASSLAPSGPPDTQYF. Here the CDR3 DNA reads TGCGCCAGCAGCTTGGCCCCCAGCGGCCCCCCAGATACGCAGTATTTT.

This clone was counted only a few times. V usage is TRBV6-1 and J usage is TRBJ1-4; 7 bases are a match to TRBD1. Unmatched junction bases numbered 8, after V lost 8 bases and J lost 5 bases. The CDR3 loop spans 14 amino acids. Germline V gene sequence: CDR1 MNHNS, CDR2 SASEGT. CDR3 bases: TGTGCCAGCGTCGTGGACAGGCAAAATGAAAAACTGTTTTTT. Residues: CASVVDRQNEKLFF.

CDR3 sequence reads: CASRGVVDQPQHF. The CDR3 nucleotides are TGTGCCAGCAGGGGAGTTGTAGATCAGCCCCAGCATTTT. V usage is TRBV2 and J usage is TRBJ1-5, with D uncertain. The CDR3 sequence is 13 residues long. Trimming removed 6 bases at V and 5 bases at J, with 11 bases between. CDR1 and CDR2 from the germline V gene are SNHLY and FYNNEI.

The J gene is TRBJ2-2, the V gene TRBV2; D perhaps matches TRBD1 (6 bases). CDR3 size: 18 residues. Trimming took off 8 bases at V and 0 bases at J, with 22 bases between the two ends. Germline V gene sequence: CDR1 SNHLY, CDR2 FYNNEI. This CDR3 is CASAWTAISYPNTGELFF. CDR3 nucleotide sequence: TGTGCCAGCGCTTGGACAGCTATCTCCTACCCGAACACCGGGGAGCTGTTTTTT.

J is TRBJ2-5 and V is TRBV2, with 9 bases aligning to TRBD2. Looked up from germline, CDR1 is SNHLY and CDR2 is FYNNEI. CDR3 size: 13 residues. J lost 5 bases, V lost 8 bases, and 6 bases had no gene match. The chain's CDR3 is CASRASGIETQYF. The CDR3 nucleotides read TGTGCCAGCCGGGCTAGCGGGATTGAGACCCAGTACTTC.

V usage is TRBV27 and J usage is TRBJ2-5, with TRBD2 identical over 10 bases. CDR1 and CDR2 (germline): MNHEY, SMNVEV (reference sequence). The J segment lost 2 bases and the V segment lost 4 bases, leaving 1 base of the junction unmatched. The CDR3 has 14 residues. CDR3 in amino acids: CASSWTSGQETQYF. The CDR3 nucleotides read TGTGCCAGCAGTTGGACTAGCGGTCAAGAGACCCAGTACTTC.

The CDR3 region is CASSIQGARIGANEQYF. The CDR3 nucleotides are TGTGCCAGTAGTATTCAAGGGGCGCGGATAGGTGCAAACGAGCAGTACTTC. V and J are TRBV19 and TRBJ2-7; a possible D gene is TRBD1 (5 bases). V lost 3 bases to trimming and J lost 5 bases, with 23 bases between them. This CDR3 is built from 17 residues. The germline V gene has CDR1 LNHDA and CDR2 SQIVND (reference sequence).

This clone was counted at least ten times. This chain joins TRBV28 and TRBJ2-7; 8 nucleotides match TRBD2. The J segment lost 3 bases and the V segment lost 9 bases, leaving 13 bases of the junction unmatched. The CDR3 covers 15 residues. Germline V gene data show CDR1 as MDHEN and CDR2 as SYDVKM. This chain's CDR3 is CASTPVAGLNYEQYF. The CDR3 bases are TGTGCCAGTACCCCCGTAGCGGGATTGAACTACGAGCAGTACTTC.

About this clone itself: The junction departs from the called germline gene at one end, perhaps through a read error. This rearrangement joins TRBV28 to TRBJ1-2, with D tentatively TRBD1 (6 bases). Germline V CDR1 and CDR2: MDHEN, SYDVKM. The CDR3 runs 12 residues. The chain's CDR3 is CASSFGPGGCTF. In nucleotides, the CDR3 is TGTGCCAGCAGTTTCGGGCCTGGGGGCTGCACCTTC.

The chain's CDR3 is CASSKGTAYEQYF. In DNA form, the CDR3 reads TGTGCCAGCAGTAAAGGGACAGCCTACGAGCAGTACTTC. The chain carries TRBV2 and TRBJ2-7, with 7 nucleotides matching TRBD1. CDR1 and CDR2 (germline): SNHLY, FYNNEI. After removal of 5 bases from V and 2 bases from J, the junction contained 3 bases not matched to a gene. The CDR3 loop spans 13 amino acids.

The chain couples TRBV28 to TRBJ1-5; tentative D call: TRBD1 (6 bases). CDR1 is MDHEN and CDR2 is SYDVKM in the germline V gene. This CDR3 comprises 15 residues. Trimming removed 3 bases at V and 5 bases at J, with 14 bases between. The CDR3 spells CASSFITGYDQPQHF. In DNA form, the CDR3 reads TGTGCCAGCAGTTTCATTACAGGGTATGATCAGCCCCAGCATTTT. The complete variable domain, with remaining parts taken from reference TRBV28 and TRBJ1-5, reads DVKVTQSSRYLVKRTGEKVFLECVQDMDHENMFWYRQDPGLGLRLIYFSYDVKMKEKGDIPEGYSVSREKKERFSLILESASTNQTSMYLCASSFITGYDQPQHFGDGTRLSIL.

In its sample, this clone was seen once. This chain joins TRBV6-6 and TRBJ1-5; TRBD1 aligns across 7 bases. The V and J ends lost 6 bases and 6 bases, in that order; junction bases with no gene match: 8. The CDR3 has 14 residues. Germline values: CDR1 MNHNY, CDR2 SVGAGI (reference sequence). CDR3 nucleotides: TGTGCCAGCAGCCAAGACAGGGTTGCTCAGCCCCAGCATTTT. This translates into CASSQDRVAQPQHF.

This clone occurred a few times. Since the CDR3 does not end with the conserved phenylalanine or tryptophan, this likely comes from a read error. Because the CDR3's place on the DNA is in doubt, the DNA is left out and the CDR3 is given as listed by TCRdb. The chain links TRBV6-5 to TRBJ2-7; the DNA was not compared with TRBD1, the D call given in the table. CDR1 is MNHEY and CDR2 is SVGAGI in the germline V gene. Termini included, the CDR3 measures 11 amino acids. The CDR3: CASSERDSPRI.

CDR3 amino acids: CASSVYDRGNSPLHF. In nucleotides, the CDR3 is TGTGCCAGCAGCGTATACGACAGGGGTAATTCACCCCTCCACTTT. V gene TRBV9 combines with J gene TRBJ1-6, with TRBD1 identical over 8 bases. Trimming at V came to 1 base and at J to 6 bases, leaving 3 bases not matched to a gene. CDR1 and CDR2 (germline): SGDLS, YYNGEE. This CDR3 region has 15 residues. Drawing the rest from reference TRBV9 and TRBJ1-6, the complete variable domain is DSGVTQTPKHLITATGQRVTLRCSPRSGDLSVYWYQQSLDQGLQFLIQYYNGEERAKGNILERFSAQQFPDLHSELNLSSLELGDSALYFCASSVYDRGNSPLHFGNGTRLTVT.

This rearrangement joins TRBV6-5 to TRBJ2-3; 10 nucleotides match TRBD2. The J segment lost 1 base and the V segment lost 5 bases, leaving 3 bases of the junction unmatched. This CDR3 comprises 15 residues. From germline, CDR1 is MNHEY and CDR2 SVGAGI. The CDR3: CASSPLAGGTDTQYF. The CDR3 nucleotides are TGTGCCAGCAGTCCCCTAGCGGGGGGCACAGATACGCAGTATTTT.

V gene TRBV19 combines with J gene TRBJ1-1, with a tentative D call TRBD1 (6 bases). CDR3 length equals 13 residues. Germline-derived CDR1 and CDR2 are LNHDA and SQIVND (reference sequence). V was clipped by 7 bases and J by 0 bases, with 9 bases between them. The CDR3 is CASTGQLNTEAFF. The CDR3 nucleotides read TGTGCCAGTACCGGACAGTTGAACACTGAAGCTTTCTTT.

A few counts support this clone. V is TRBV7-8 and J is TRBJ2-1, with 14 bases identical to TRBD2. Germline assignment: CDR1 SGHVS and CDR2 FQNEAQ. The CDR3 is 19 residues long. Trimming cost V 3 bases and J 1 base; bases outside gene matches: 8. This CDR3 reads CASSFPGLAGDGSYNEQFF. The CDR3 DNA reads TGTGCCAGCAGCTTCCCGGGACTAGCGGGAGATGGTTCCTACAATGAGCAGTTCTTC.

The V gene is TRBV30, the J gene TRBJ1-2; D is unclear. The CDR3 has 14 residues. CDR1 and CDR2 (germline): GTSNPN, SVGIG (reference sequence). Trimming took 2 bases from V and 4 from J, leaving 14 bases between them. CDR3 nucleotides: TGTGCCTGGAGTCGCGGCGGCCTTTTCTATGGCTACACCTTC. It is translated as CAWSRGGLFYGYTF.

CDR3 residues: CATGTSAAYEQYF. DNA of the CDR3: TGTGCCACCGGGACTAGCGCCGCCTACGAGCAGTACTTC. V usage is TRBV7-9 and J usage is TRBJ2-7, with TRBD2 matching 10 bases. The CDR3 is 13 residues long. V dropped 10 bases and J dropped 2; count of bases not matched to a gene: 5. CDR1 and CDR2 (germline): SEHNR, FQNEAQ (reference sequence).

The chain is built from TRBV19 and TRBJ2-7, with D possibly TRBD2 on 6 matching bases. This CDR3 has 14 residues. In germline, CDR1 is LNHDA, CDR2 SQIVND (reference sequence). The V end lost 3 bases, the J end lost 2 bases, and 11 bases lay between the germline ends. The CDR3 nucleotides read TGTGCCAGTAGTATGGGGGACTTAACCTACGAGCAGTACTTC. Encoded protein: CASSMGDLTYEQYF.

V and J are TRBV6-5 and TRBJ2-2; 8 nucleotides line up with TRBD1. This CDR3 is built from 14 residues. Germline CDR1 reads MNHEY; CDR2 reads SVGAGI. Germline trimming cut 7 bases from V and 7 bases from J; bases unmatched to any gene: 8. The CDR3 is CASTQGARGGELFF. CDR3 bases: TGTGCCAGCACCCAGGGGGCGCGCGGCGGGGAGCTGTTTTTT.

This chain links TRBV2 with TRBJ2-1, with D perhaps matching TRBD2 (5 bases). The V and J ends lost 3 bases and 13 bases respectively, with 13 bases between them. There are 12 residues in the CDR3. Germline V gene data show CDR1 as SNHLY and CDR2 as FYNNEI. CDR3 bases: TGTGCCAGCAGTGACCTAGCCAGTGGTCAGTTCTTC. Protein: CASSDLASGQFF.

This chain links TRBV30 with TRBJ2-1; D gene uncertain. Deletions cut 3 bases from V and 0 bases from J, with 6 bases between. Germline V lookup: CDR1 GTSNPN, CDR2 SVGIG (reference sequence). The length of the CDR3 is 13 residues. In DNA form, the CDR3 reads TGTGCCTGGAGCCCGAGCTCCTACAATGAGCAGTTCTTC. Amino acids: CAWSPSSYNEQFF.

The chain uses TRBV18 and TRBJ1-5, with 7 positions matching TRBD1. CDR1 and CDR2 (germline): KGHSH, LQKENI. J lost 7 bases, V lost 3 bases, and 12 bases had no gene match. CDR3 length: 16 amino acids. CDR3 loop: CASSPLRQGSGQPQHF. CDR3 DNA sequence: TGTGCCAGCTCACCTCTGAGACAGGGTTCGGGGCAGCCCCAGCATTTT.

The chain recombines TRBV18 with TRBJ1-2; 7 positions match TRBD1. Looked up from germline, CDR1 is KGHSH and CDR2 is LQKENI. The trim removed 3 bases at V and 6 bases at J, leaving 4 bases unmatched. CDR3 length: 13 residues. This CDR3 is CASSPATGDGYTF. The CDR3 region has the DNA TGTGCCAGCTCACCGGCAACAGGGGATGGCTACACCTTC. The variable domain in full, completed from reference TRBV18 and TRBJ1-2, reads NAGVMQNPRHLVRRRGQEARLRCSPMKGHSHVYWYRQLPEEGLKFMVYLQKENIIDESGMPKERFSAEFPKEGPSILRIQQVVRGDSAAYFCASSPATGDGYTFGSGTRLTVV.